This T cell receptor beta chain was found in a study of CD8+CD57+ T cells in acquired aplastic anemia. Background on the study: An average of around 3.5 ug of DNA was obtained from sorted CD4+ and CD8+ cells. Healthy donors yielded around 10 million CD4+ cell reads on average. Overall study findings and caveats: Sharing between patients and controls was observed for twenty-nine CD8+ CDR3 sequences.

This clonotype occurred many times. Its antigen is unknown. CDR3 and TCR beta VDJ profiling relied on a genomic DNA template. Each CDR3 protein is one row after TCRdb ran MiXCR on the reads. The sample has about 210,000 distinct CDR3 sequences, about a third seen once. Germline V gene lookup returns CDR1 SEHNR and CDR2 FQNEAQ (reference sequence). The CDR3 extends over 13 amino acids. V shed 6 bases, J shed 7 bases, and the junction held 3 bases outside the gene matches. The V call is TRBV7-9, the J call TRBJ2-1; 10 nucleotides line up with TRBD1. The sequence came from a human donor in good health, serving as a control. The sample taken for sequencing was sorted CD4+, CD8+, or CD8+CD57+ T cells (not recorded which) from PBMCs. The CDR3 sequence: CASSRDRGNEQFF. DNA of the CDR3: TGTGCCAGCAGTCGGGACAGGGGAAATGAGCAGTTCTTC. Filled out from reference TRBV7-9 and TRBJ2-1, the complete variable domain reads DTGVSQNPRHKITKRGQNVTFRCDPISEHNRLYWYRQTLGQGPEFLTYFQNEAQLEKSRLLSDRFSAERPKGSFSTLEIQRTEQGDSAMYLCASSRDRGNEQFFGPGTRLTVL.